The rows below give T cell receptor beta chains drawn from one sample of a study of T cell changes during pregnancy in multiple sclerosis. Assay used: immunoSEQ multiplex PCR; TCRdb lists only in-frame clones, some missing. This table has more than 9,000 clones, 80% to 90% appearing once. Sequencing was performed on CD8+ T cells from peripheral blood mononuclear cells, taken in the first trimester of pregnancy. The receptors originated from a female donor in good health, enrolled as a control in a pregnancy study. Both conserved end residues are part of each CDR3. The order of the fields is V gene, CDR3 length, D gene, J gene, CDR3 protein, CDR3 DNA. The D gene is left open where the match is weak.

>TRBV5-1|14|TRBD1|TRBJ2-7
CASSPDDPGQEQYF
TGCGCCAGCAGCCCAGACGACCCGGGACAGGAGCAGTACTTC
>TRBV13|13|-|TRBJ1-2
CASRIAGAYGYTF
TGTGCCAGCCGGATCGCGGGGGCTTATGGCTACACCTTC
>TRBV2|17|TRBD2|TRBJ2-3
CAGDLAGGLGVEDTQYF
TGTGCCGGCGACCTAGCGGGGGGGCTGGGGGTAGAAGATACGCAGTATTTT
>TRBV6-5|13|-|TRBJ2-3
CASSYSSADTQYF
TGTGCCAGCAGTTACTCGAGTGCAGATACGCAGTATTTT
>TRBV19|15|TRBD2|TRBJ2-1
CASSITAGAYNEQFF
TGTGCCAGTAGTATAACAGCGGGGGCGTACAATGAGCAGTTCTTC
>TRBV5-6|15|-|TRBJ1-1
CASSLGAQGNTEAFF
TGTGCCAGCAGCTTGGGCGCGCAGGGAAACACTGAAGCTTTCTTT
>TRBV11-2|16|TRBD1|TRBJ2-7
CASSLAETGGTYEQYF
TGTGCCAGCAGCTTAGCAGAGACAGGGGGCACCTACGAGCAGTACTTC
>TRBV2|16|TRBD2|TRBJ2-6
CATGTNGGSGANVLTF
TGTGCCACCGGGACTAACGGAGGCTCTGGGGCCAACGTCCTGACTTTC
>TRBV11-2|14|-|TRBJ2-2
CASSFPPGTGELFF
TGTGCCAGCAGCTTTCCCCCCGGCACCGGGGAGCTGTTTTTT
>TRBV16|14|TRBD1|TRBJ2-6
CASSGGQGVNVLTF
TGTGCCAGCAGCGGGGGACAGGGGGTCAACGTCCTGACTTTC
>TRBV19|16|-|TRBJ1-2
CASSVPSPFSDYGYTF
TGTGCCAGTAGTGTACCTAGTCCATTCTCTGACTATGGCTACACCTTC
>TRBV27|13|-|TRBJ1-1
CASRQGQETEAFF
TGTGCCAGCAGACAGGGCCAGGAGACTGAAGCTTTCTTT
>TRBV12-5|16|-|TRBJ2-2
CASGWRATTNTGELFF
TGTGCTAGTGGTTGGAGGGCGACTACGAACACCGGGGAGCTGTTTTTT
>TRBV9|17|-|TRBJ1-1
CASSVHLTTGVNTEAFF
TGTGCCAGCAGCGTACACTTAACCACCGGGGTAAACACTGAAGCTTTCTTT
>TRBV27|13|TRBD1|TRBJ2-7
CASSRDRGYEQYF
TGTGCCAGCTCCCGGGACAGGGGTTACGAGCAGTACTTC
>TRBV4-1|17|TRBD1|TRBJ1-2
CASSQAKTGAQNYGYTF
TGCGCCAGCAGCCAAGCGAAGACAGGGGCCCAAAACTATGGCTACACCTTC
>TRBV5-1|13|-|TRBJ2-1
CASSLDLGNEQFF
TGCGCCAGCAGCTTGGATCTAGGAAATGAGCAGTTCTTC
>TRBV7-9|16|TRBD2|TRBJ2-7
CASSLSMASGNYEQYF
TGTGCCAGCAGCTTAAGTATGGCTAGCGGTAACTACGAGCAGTACTTC
>TRBV7-2|12|-|TRBJ1-2
CASSLSQDGYTF
TGTGCCAGCAGCTTATCCCAGGATGGCTACACCTTC
>TRBV19|13|TRBD2|TRBJ2-7
CASSPRGGPEQYF
TGTGCCAGTAGTCCCCGGGGGGGACCCGAGCAGTACTTC
>TRBV5-4|14|-|TRBJ2-7
CASSLDRSFIEQYF
TGTGCCAGCAGCTTGGACAGATCTTTTATCGAGCAGTACTTC